This entry lists 10 T cell receptor beta chains sequenced from one sample in a study of blood T cell repertoires in COVID-19. Libraries were prepared by immunoSEQ multiplex PCR; TCRdb keeps only in-frame clonotypes and omits some of them. The repertoire includes about 260,000 clones, 80% to 90% of them detected once, and roughly 3.6% sits in the top ten. Input material: peripheral blood. These receptors were obtained from a woman in her 40s with acute or convalescent COVID-19.

A few counts support this clone. V gene TRBV4-1 combines with J gene TRBJ1-5; D remains ambiguous. This CDR3 comprises 16 residues. Germline values: CDR1 MGHRA, CDR2 YSYEKL. V lost 0 bases to trimming and J lost 5 bases, with 14 bases between them. The CDR3 bases are TGCGCCAGCAGCCAAGAACTTCATGCCCAATATCAGCCCCAGCATTTT. It yields the protein CASSQELHAQYQPQHF.

The V gene is TRBV19, the J gene TRBJ1-5; TRBD1 is a possible D gene (5 bases). CDR1 and CDR2 (germline): LNHDA, SQIVND (reference sequence). Deletions cut 2 bases from V and 2 bases from J, with 7 bases between. The CDR3 loop spans 14 amino acids. The CDR3 loop reads CASSISRGNQPQHF. The CDR3 coding sequence is TGTGCCAGTAGTATAAGCAGGGGCAATCAGCCCCAGCATTTT.

This sequence joins TRBV15 and TRBJ2-1; 12 bases line up with TRBD2. The CDR3 totals 16 residues. CDR1 is LNHNV and CDR2 is YYDKDF in the germline V gene (reference sequence). The ends lost 4 bases at V and 4 bases at J; junction bases unmatched: 5. The CDR3 DNA reads TGTGCCACCAGCAAGCGACTAGCGGGAGATTACAATGAGCAGTTCTTC. This encodes CATSKRLAGDYNEQFF.

This chain links TRBV19 with TRBJ1-2; D possibly corresponds to TRBD1 (5 bases). V was pared by 5 bases and J by 5 bases, with 12 bases between. This CDR3 has 13 amino acids. Germline assignment: CDR1 LNHDA and CDR2 SQIVND (reference sequence). CDR3 nucleotide sequence: TGTGCCAGTAGTGGGGCCTACTTGTATGGCTACACCTTC. Translating it yields CASSGAYLYGYTF. Full variable domain (remainder filled in from reference TRBV19 and TRBJ1-2): DGGITQSPKYLFRKEGQNVTLSCEQNLNHDAMYWYRQDPGQGLRLIYYSQIVNDFQKGDIAEGYSVSREKKESFPLTVTSAQKNPTAFYLCASSGAYLYGYTFGSGTRLTVV.

CDR3 in DNA: TGTGCCAGCAGCTTCTACGGGGGGGTTAATGAAAAACTGTTTTTT. Its protein product is CASSFYGGVNEKLFF. The genes are TRBV5-6 and TRBJ1-4, with D possibly matching TRBD1 (5 bases). The germline V and J ends were trimmed by 2 bases and 4 bases, with 12 bases remaining between them. Germline V gene data show CDR1 as SGHDT and CDR2 as YYEEEE. The CDR3 loop spans 15 amino acids.

The V gene is TRBV29-1, the J gene TRBJ2-1; perhaps TRBD2 as D (5 bases). The CDR3 consists of 12 residues. V dropped 2 bases and J dropped 7 bases, with 9 bases sitting between them. Looked up from germline, CDR1 is SQVTM and CDR2 is ANQGSEA. The CDR3, as DNA: TGCAGCGTTGAACGAGGGCTGAATGAGCAGTTCTTC. It encodes CSVERGLNEQFF.

The V and J genes are TRBV12-3 or TRBV12-4 and TRBJ1-1; D not resolved. V dropped 8 bases and J dropped 3 bases, with 13 bases sitting between them. This CDR3 has 13 residues. The CDR3 sequence: CASLLQYYTEAFF. The CDR3 DNA reads TGTGCCAGCCTTCTACAGTATTACACTGAAGCTTTCTTT.

The chain couples TRBV25-1 to TRBJ1-1; TRBD1 is a possible D gene (6 bases). V shed 1 base and J shed 1 base, with 13 bases lying between them. The CDR3 sequence is 16 residues long. CDR1 MGHDK and CDR2 SYGVNS come from the germline V gene. The CDR3 DNA sequence: TGTGCCAGCAGTGAATTGGGAAGGACAGCGAACACTGAAGCTTTCTTT. It codes for CASSELGRTANTEAFF.

The chain combines TRBV5-1 with TRBJ2-5; 13 bases agree with TRBD2. CDR3 length: 18 residues. The junction had 15 bases not matched to a gene; V was cut back by 4 bases and J by 6 bases. CDR1 is SGHRS, CDR2 YFSETQ, per germline. The CDR3 reads CASSLPGTSGDPTQTQYF. The CDR3 nucleotides are TGCGCCAGCAGCCTTCCCGGGACTAGCGGGGACCCTACTCAGACCCAGTACTTC. Using reference TRBV5-1 and TRBJ2-5 for the parts outside the CDR3, the full variable domain is KAGVTQTPRYLIKTRGQQVTLSCSPISGHRSVSWYQQTPGQGLQFLFEYFSETQRNKGNFPGRFSGRQFSNSRSEMNVSTLELGDSALYLCASSLPGTSGDPTQTQYFGPGTRLLVL.

The J gene is TRBJ1-2, the V gene TRBV6-5, with a tentative D call TRBD1 (6 bases). The V end lost 6 bases, the J end lost 3 bases, and 11 bases lay between the germline ends. The germline V gene encodes CDR1 MNHEY and CDR2 SVGAGI. The CDR3 is made up of 13 amino acids. The CDR3 bases are TGTGCCAGCAGGCTGGACAGCCACTATGGCTACACCTTC. Its protein is CASRLDSHYGYTF.